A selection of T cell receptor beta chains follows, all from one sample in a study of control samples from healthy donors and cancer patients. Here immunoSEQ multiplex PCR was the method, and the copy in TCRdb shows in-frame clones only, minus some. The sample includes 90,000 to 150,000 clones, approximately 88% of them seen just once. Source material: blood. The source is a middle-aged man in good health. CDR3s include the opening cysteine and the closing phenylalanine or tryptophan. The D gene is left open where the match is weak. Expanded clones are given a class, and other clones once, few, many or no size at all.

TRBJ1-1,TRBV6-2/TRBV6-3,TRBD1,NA,CASSKPGQGSLGLGAFF,TGTGCCAGCAGTAAACCGGGACAGGGATCTTTGGGTCTAGGAGCTTTCTTT
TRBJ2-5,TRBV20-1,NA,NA,CSASADTQETQYF,TGCAGTGCTAGTGCGGACACTCAAGAGACCCAGTACTTC
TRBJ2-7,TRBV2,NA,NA,CASSSQGPTNEQYF,TGTGCCAGCAGTTCGCAGGGCCCCACGAACGAGCAGTACTTC
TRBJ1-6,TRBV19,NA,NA,CASSMKAGQSSYNSPLHF,TGTGCCAGTAGTATGAAGGCAGGACAGAGCTCCTATAATTCACCCCTCCACTTT
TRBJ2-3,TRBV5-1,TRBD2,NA,CASSSRGTSGAGTDTQYF,TGCGCCAGCAGCTCCCGGGGGACTAGCGGGGCGGGGACAGATACGCAGTATTTT
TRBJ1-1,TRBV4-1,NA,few,CASSQGTAAGGTEAFF,TGCGCCAGCAGCCAAGGGACAGCGGCGGGGGGGACTGAAGCTTTCTTT
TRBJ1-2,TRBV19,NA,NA,CASSILAAGNYGYTF,TGTGCCAGTAGTATATTAGCAGCGGGTAACTATGGCTACACCTTC
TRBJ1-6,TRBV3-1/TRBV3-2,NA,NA,CASSQGGFYSPLHF,TGTGCCAGCAGCCAAGGAGGATTTTATTCACCCCTCCACTTT
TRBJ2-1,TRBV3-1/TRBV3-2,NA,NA,CASSLQRTQFF,TGTGCCAGCAGCCTTCAAAGGACGCAGTTCTTC
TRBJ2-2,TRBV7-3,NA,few,CASSLTRNTGELFF,TGTGCCAGCAGCTTAACGAGGAACACCGGGGAGCTGTTTTTT
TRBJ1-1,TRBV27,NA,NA,CASSLDGGRPEAFF,TGTGCCAGCAGTTTGGACGGCGGCAGGCCTGAAGCTTTCTTT
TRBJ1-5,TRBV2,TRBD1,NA,CASTNRGEQPQHF,TGTGCCAGCACAAACAGGGGGGAGCAGCCCCAGCATTTT
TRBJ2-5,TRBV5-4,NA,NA,CASSSAAKGRGETQYF,TGTGCCAGCAGCTCGGCCGCGAAGGGCCGAGGGGAGACCCAGTACTTC
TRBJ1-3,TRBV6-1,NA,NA,CASSEARGSSGNTIYF,TGTGCCAGCAGTGAAGCGCGAGGCTCCTCTGGAAACACCATATATTTT
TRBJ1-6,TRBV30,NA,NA,CAWSRTRGADNSPLHF,TGTGCCTGGTCGAGGACCCGGGGGGCCGATAATTCACCCCTCCACTTT
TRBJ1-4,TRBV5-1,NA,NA,CASSLGIGSPNEKLFF,TGCGCCAGCAGCTTGGGGATCGGCAGCCCTAATGAAAAACTGTTTTTT
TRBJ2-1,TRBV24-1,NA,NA,CATSDPTGAGDEQFF,TGTGCCACCAGTGACCCCACGGGGGCCGGGGATGAGCAGTTCTTC
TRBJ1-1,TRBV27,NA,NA,CASRRSTVNTEAFF,TGTGCCAGCAGGAGGTCGACAGTGAACACTGAAGCTTTCTTT
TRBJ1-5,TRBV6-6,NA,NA,CASSYSAAANQPQHF,TGTGCCAGCAGTTACTCAGCCGCCGCTAATCAGCCCCAGCATTTT
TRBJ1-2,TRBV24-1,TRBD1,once,CATSDSTGDYGYTF,TGTGCCACCAGTGATAGTACAGGGGACTATGGCTACACCTTC
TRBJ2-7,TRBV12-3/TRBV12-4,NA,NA,CASSTGMANEQYF,TGTGCCAGCAGTACAGGGATGGCTAACGAGCAGTACTTC
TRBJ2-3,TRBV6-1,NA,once,CASSEASTGHITDTQYF,TGTGCCAGCAGTGAAGCGAGCACGGGACACATCACAGATACGCAGTATTTT
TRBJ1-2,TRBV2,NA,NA,CASSDKGGRIYGYTF,TGTGCCAGCAGTGATAAGGGGGGGCGTATTTATGGCTACACCTTC
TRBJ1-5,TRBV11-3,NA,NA,CASSLDSNQPQHF,TGTGCCAGCAGCTTAGATTCCAATCAGCCCCAGCATTTT
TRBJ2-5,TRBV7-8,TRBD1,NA,CASSRQGLGETQYF,TGTGCCAGCAGCCGACAGGGGTTGGGAGAGACCCAGTACTTC
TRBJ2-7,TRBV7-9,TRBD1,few,CASSSADRDRSYEQYF,TGTGCCAGCAGCAGCGCAGACCGGGACAGATCCTACGAGCAGTACTTC
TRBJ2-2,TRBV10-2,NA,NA,CASSVTWQTGELFF,TGCGCCAGCAGTGTGACATGGCAGACCGGGGAGCTGTTTTTT
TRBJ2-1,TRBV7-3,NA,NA,CASSLMGSEQFF,TGTGCCAGCAGCTTAATGGGTTCTGAGCAGTTCTTC
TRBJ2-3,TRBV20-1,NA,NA,CSAYWGNTQYF,TGCAGTGCTTACTGGGGGAATACGCAGTATTTT
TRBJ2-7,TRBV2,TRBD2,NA,CASSEGSSGGADEQYF,TGTGCCAGCAGTGAAGGGAGTAGCGGGGGGGCCGACGAGCAGTACTTC
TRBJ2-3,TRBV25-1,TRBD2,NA,CASSEFGRRGGLTDTQYF,TGTGCCAGCAGTGAATTCGGACGGCGCGGGGGGTTAACAGATACGCAGTATTTT
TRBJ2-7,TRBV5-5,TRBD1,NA,CASSYTTGTGSNEQYF,TGTGCCAGCAGCTATACAACCGGGACAGGGAGCAACGAGCAGTACTTC
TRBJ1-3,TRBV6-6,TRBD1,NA,CASSTGGDGNTIYF,TGTGCCAGCAGTACAGGGGGCGATGGAAACACCATATATTTT
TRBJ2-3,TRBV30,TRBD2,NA,CAWTRSGASTDTQYF,TGTGCCTGGACGCGGAGCGGGGCTAGCACAGATACGCAGTATTTT
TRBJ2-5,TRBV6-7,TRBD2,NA,CASSYEDVSGRDQETQYF,TGTGCCAGCAGTTATGAGGATGTTAGCGGGAGAGACCAAGAGACCCAGTACTTC
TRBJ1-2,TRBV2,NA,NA,CASSEGGTSDYGYTF,TGTGCCAGCAGTGAAGGGGGAACGTCTGACTATGGCTACACCTTC